This T cell receptor (beta chain) is drawn from a study of cytomegalovirus exposure and HLA in healthy donors. Regarding the study as a whole: Trimming of TCR beta V- and J-genes showed a link, identified in a later analysis, to a missense DCLRE1C variant.

Vbeta (60) and Jbeta (13) primers were used in the PCR. TCRdb keeps only in-frame clones here, not all; method: immunoSEQ multiplex PCR. This repertoire shows under 250,000 clones, around four fifths found once; its top ten account for 10%. A note on this clone: Antigen specificity is unknown.

Donors had nominal health at sampling but likely had unrecorded immune exposures. The receptor was derived from a woman in her fifties or sixties in good health and CMV-seropositive. The sample taken for sequencing was PBMCs.

CDR3 nucleotides: TGTGCCAGCTCACCACGCAGTCAGAACACTGAAGCTTTCTTT. It codes for CASSPRSQNTEAFF. V and J are TRBV18 and TRBJ1-1; D remains unclear. Trimming pared 1 base from V and 1 base from J, leaving 7 bases between. CDR3 length: 14 residues. Germline V gene data show CDR1 as KGHSH and CDR2 as LQKENI.